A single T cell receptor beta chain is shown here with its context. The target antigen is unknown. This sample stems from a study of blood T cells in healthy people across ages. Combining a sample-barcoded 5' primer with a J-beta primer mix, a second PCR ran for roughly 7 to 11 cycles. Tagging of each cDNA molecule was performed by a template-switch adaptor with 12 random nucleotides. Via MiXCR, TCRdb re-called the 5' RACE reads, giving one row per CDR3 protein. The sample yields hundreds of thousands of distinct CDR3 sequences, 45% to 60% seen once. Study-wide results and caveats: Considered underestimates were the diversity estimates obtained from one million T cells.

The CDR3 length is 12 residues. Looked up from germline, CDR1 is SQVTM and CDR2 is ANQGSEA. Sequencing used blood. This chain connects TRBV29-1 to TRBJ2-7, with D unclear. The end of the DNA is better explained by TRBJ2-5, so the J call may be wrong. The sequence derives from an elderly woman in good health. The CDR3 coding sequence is TGCAGCGTTGACCCCCTTGGTGAGACCCAGTACTTC. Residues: CSVDPLGETQYF.